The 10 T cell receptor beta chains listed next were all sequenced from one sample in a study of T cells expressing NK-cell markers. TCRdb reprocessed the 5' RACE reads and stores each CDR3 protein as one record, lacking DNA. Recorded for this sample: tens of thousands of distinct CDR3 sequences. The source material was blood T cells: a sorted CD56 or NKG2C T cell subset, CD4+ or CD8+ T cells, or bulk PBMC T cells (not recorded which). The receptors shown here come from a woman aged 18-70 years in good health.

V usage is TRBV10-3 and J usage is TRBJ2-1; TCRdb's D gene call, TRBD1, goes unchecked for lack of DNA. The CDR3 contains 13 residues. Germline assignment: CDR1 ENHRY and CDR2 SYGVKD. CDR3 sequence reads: CAITNRDDNEQFF.

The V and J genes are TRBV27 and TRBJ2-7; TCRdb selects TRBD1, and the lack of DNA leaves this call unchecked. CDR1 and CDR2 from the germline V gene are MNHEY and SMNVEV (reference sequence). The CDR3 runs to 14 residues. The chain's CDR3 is CASSLFPGSYEQYF.

The CDR3 is CASSQAPSKETQYF. V usage is TRBV4-1 and J usage is TRBJ2-5. The CDR3 is made up of 14 amino acids. Germline lookup yields CDR1 MGHRA and CDR2 YSYEKL.

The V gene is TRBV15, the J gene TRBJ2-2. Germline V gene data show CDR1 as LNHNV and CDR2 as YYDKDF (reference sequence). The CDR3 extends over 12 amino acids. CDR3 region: CATSPRNGELFF.

The CDR3 protein is CASSLKGLDYEQYF. The genes are TRBV12-3 or TRBV12-4 and TRBJ2-7; TCRdb reports TRBD2, a call that lacks DNA to check it against. The CDR3 length is 14 residues.

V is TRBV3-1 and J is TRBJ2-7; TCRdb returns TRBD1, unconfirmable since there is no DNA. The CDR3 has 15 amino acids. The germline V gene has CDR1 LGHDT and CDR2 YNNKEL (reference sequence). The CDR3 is CASSRHRGAYVEQYF.

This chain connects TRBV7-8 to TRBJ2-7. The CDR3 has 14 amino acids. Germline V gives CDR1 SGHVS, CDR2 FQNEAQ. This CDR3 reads CASRAYGEAYEQYF.

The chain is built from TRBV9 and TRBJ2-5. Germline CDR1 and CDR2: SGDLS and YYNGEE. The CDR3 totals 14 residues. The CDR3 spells CASSAASEQETQYF.

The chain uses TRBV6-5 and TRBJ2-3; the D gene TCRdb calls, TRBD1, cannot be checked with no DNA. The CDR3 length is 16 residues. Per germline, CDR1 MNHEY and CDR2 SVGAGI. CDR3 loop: CASSSPFRGGVDTQYF.

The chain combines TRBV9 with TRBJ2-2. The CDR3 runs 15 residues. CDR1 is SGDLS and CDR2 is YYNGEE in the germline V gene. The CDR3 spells CASSVGSGPTGELFF.